The 28 T cell receptor beta chains below were found in one sample sequenced in a study of regulatory T cells in long-lasting Graves disease. Time point in this sample: newly diagnosed GD, antithyroid drugs for less than 3 months. The TCR library was made from RNA extracted from PBMCs. Investigators prepared the TCR beta libraries by applying iRepertoire HTBI primers and Arm-PCR of CDR3 regions. TCRdb analysed the multiplex PCR reads with MiXCR anew, one entry per CDR3 protein. Of 350,000 to 400,000 distinct CDR3 sequences listed, roughly 16% are singletons. This sample also belongs to another study, concerning T cells in Graves' hyperthyroidism and ophthalmopathy.

The specimen was peripheral blood mononuclear cells (PBMCs), collected at new diagnosis, from a patient treated with antithyroid drugs. All receptors derive from a woman aged 18-30 years with Graves disease.

This sequence joins TRBV11-1 and TRBJ2-3, with a possible D match to TRBD1 (6 bases). The germline V gene encodes CDR1 SGHAT and CDR2 FQDESV (reference sequence). V was trimmed by 5 bases and J by 3 bases, leaving 15 bases between them. This CDR3 comprises 15 residues. CDR3 sequence (DNA): TGTGCCAGCAGCATCAACAGGGTAGGGACAGATACGCAGTATTTT. Protein sequence: CASSINRVGTDTQYF.

The rearrangement joins TRBV19 to TRBJ2-6, with D possibly TRBD2 on 6 matching bases. This CDR3 is 15 amino acids long. Trimming stripped 5 bases from V and 3 bases from J, with 11 bases between. Germline CDR1 reads LNHDA; CDR2 reads SQIVND (reference sequence). The DNA for the CDR3 is TGTGCCAGTAGTGGACGTAGCGGTGGGGCCAACGTCCTGACTTTC. This encodes CASSGRSGGANVLTF.

About this clonotype: A read error may be the cause here, since a much bigger clone is one base away. The chain has TRBV7-9 and TRBJ1-5; 7 bases map to TRBD1. The CDR3 is 14 residues long. CDR1 and CDR2 from the germline V gene are SEHNR and FQNEAQ (reference sequence). V lost 1 base to trimming and J lost 5 bases; unmatched junction nucleotides: 2. CDR3: CASSLDRGDQPQHF. CDR3 coding DNA: TGTGCCAGCAGCTTAGACAGGGGCGATCAGCCCCAGCATTTT.

Only a few counts were recorded for this clonotype. The gene calls are TRBV20-1 and TRBJ1-5, with unresolved D. The CDR3 loop spans 14 amino acids. The germline gives CDR1 DFQATT, CDR2 SNEGSKA (reference sequence). Trimming cost V 3 bases and J 3 bases, with 12 bases left between them. CDR3 sequence (DNA): TGCAGTGCTAGCCCGGGTTTCCCCAATCAGCCCCAGCATTTT. Protein product: CSASPGFPNQPQHF.

This clonotype was seen repeatedly, ten times or more. V usage is TRBV15 and J usage is TRBJ2-7; possible D gene TRBD2, 6 bases. This CDR3 has 13 residues. V was clipped by 1 base and J by 7 bases, with 11 bases between them. Germline assignment: CDR1 LNHNV and CDR2 YYDKDF (reference sequence). The CDR3 DNA reads TGTGCCACCAGCAGAGCGGGGGTCAATGAGCAGTACTTC. Its protein product is CATSRAGVNEQYF.

Ten or more counts support this clonotype. V is TRBV6-1 and J is TRBJ2-7, with TRBD1 identical over 7 bases. Germline V lookup: CDR1 MNHNS, CDR2 SASEGT. J was trimmed by 3 bases and V by 6 bases; bases with no gene match: 11. The CDR3 has 15 amino acids. The CDR3 here is CASSLSQGERYEQYF. DNA of the CDR3: TGTGCCAGCAGCCTATCTCAGGGGGAACGCTACGAGCAGTACTTC.

The chain is built from TRBV2 and TRBJ1-1, with D perhaps matching TRBD1 (6 bases). Germline V gene lookup returns CDR1 SNHLY and CDR2 FYNNEI. V lost 6 bases, J lost 10 bases, and 24 bases lay in between. The CDR3 covers 15 residues. This CDR3 is CASSDPGQGTPLAFF. Written as DNA, the CDR3 is TGTGCCAGCAGCGACCCGGGACAAGGCACCCCCTTAGCTTTCTTT.

The V and J genes are TRBV4-1 and TRBJ1-1; the D gene is possibly TRBD1 (5 bases). Per the germline V gene, CDR1 is MGHRA and CDR2 is YSYEKL. The CDR3 contains 14 residues. Trimming shortened V by 2 bases and J by 4 bases, and 11 bases separated the two germline ends. CDR3 bases: TGCGCCAGCAGCCAATTGGGGGGAATCACTGAAGCTTTCTTT. Translating gives CASSQLGGITEAFF.

The sample holds many counts of this clonotype. The genes are TRBV20-1 and TRBJ2-7; weak D call: TRBD2 (6 bases). The germline gives CDR1 DFQATT, CDR2 SNEGSKA (reference sequence). V shed 0 bases and J shed 2 bases, with 11 bases lying between them. There are 14 residues in the CDR3. Here the CDR3 DNA reads TGCAGTGCTAGAGACCAACGGGGGACCTACGAGCAGTACTTC. It specifies CSARDQRGTYEQYF.

This chain connects TRBV14 to TRBJ1-1; D is ambiguous. This CDR3 spans 13 amino acids. The germline V and J ends were trimmed by 2 bases and 2 bases, with 6 bases remaining between them. Germline lookup yields CDR1 SGHDN and CDR2 FVKESK. The CDR3: CASSQYANTEAFF. The DNA for the CDR3 is TGTGCCAGCAGCCAATACGCTAACACTGAAGCTTTCTTT.

V gene TRBV15 combines with J gene TRBJ2-7; D gene unclear. V was pared by 0 bases and J by 5 bases, with 14 bases between. This CDR3 contains 15 residues. Germline CDR1 is LNHNV and CDR2 is YYDKDF (reference sequence). CDR3 coding DNA: TGTGCCACCAGCAGAGATGCTAGGGCTTGGGACGAGCAGTACTTC. Its protein is CATSRDARAWDEQYF.

This clonotype was detected ten times or more. This chain joins TRBV6-1 and TRBJ1-1, with 10 positions matching TRBD1. The CDR3 extends over 17 amino acids. Unmatched junction bases numbered 9, after V lost 5 bases and J lost 0 bases. Germline CDR1 is MNHNS and CDR2 is SASEGT. This chain's CDR3 is CASSPRTGGLVNTEAFF. The CDR3 nucleotides are TGTGCCAGCAGTCCCAGGACAGGGGGTTTAGTGAACACTGAAGCTTTCTTT.

In regard to this clonotype: Possible read error: a much larger clone is one base away. The chain recombines TRBV6-1 with TRBJ2-3; tentatively, D is TRBD2 (5 bases). The CDR3 has 13 amino acids. Deletions cut 2 bases from V and 9 bases from J, with 12 bases between. Germline CDR1 is MNHNS and CDR2 is SASEGT. Written as DNA, the CDR3 is TGTGCCAGCAGTGAATTTCTAGCCGAGACGCAGTATTTT. This translates into CASSEFLAETQYF.

This clonotype has a handful of counts. V is TRBV2 and J is TRBJ2-3; D remains unclear. V was clipped by 11 bases and J by 0 bases, with 12 bases between them. Germline CDR1 and CDR2: SNHLY and FYNNEI. There are 13 residues in the CDR3. The CDR3 DNA sequence: TGTGCCCACACCCCCGGGAGCACAGATACGCAGTATTTT. Translating it yields CAHTPGSTDTQYF.

The table lists this clonotype with many counts. This chain links TRBV18 with TRBJ1-5, with D unresolved. The germline CDR1 and CDR2 sequences are KGHSH and LQKENI. Trimming cost V 3 bases and J 5 bases, with 8 bases left between them. The CDR3 is made up of 13 amino acids. The CDR3 DNA sequence: TGTGCCAGCTCACCCGAGTCCTATCAGCCCCAGCATTTT. As protein: CASSPESYQPQHF.

With regard to this clonotype: A read error may account for a junction end that differs from germline. The chain uses TRBV7-7 and TRBJ1-6, with D perhaps TRBD1 (6 bases). The CDR3 sequence is 21 residues long. CDR1 is SSHAT and CDR2 is FNYEAQ in the germline V gene (reference sequence). In DNA, the CDR3 is TGTGCTAGCAGCTCCCTACCGCCAAAAATACCGGACAGCCACCGAAATTCACCCCTCCACTTT. Its translation: CASSSLPPKIPDSHRNSPLHF. The full variable domain, its missing parts supplied by reference TRBV7-7 and TRBJ1-6, is GAGVSQSPRYKVTKRGQDVTLRCDPISSHATLYWYQQALGQGPEFLTYFNYEAQPDKSGLPSDRFSAERPEGSISTLTIQRTEQRDSAMYRCASSSLPPKIPDSHRNSPLHFGNGTRLTVT.

In this sample, this clonotype turned up many times. The CDR3 reads CASSTDRDEQYF. The CDR3 region has the DNA TGTGCCAGCAGCACCGACAGGGACGAGCAGTACTTC. This rearrangement joins TRBV11-1 to TRBJ2-7; 7 positions match TRBD1. V trimming: 5 bases; J trimming: 5 bases; junction bases outside the gene matches: 3. This CDR3 contains 12 residues. CDR1 is SGHAT and CDR2 is FQDESV in the germline V gene (reference sequence).

This clonotype appeared many times. The genes are TRBV30 and TRBJ1-1; no clear D. From germline, CDR1 is GTSNPN and CDR2 SVGIG (reference sequence). The ends were cut back, 1 base at V and 9 bases at J, with 12 bases in the middle. The length of the CDR3 is 12 residues. As DNA, the CDR3 is TGTGCCTGGAGTGGAGGCGGTACTAAAGCTTTCTTT. Encoded protein: CAWSGGGTKAFF. Supplemented by reference TRBV30 and TRBJ1-1, the full variable domain reads SQTIHQWPATLVQPVGSPLSLECTVEGTSNPNLYWYRQAAGRGLQLLFYSVGIGQISSEVPQNLSASRPQDRQFILSSKKLLLSDSGFYLCAWSGGGTKAFFGQGTRLTVV.

The rearrangement links TRBV28 to TRBJ2-1; 12 bases agree with TRBD2. This CDR3 contains 15 residues. With V trimmed by 6 bases and J by 10 bases, 10 bases remained unmatched. The germline V gene encodes CDR1 MDHEN and CDR2 SYDVKM. CDR3 bases: TGTGCCAGCAGATTGGGACTAGCGGGTACAGGGGAGCAGTTCTTC. Its translation is CASRLGLAGTGEQFF.

The genes are TRBV6-6 and TRBJ1-5; TRBD1 aligns across 9 bases. The CDR3 has 14 amino acids. Germline CDR1 is MNHNY and CDR2 is SVGAGI (reference sequence). Trimming cost V 0 bases and J 6 bases; bases outside gene matches: 0. In DNA, the CDR3 is TGTGCCAGCAGTTACTCGACAGGGGGTCAGCCCCAGCATTTT. Its protein product is CASSYSTGGQPQHF.

There are a few counts of this clonotype. This chain joins TRBV12-3 or TRBV12-4 and TRBJ1-2; 8 nucleotides line up with TRBD1. J was trimmed by 9 bases and V by 2 bases; bases with no gene match: 5. The CDR3 extends over 13 amino acids. The CDR3 sequence: CASSLSRGQRYTF. The CDR3 nucleotides are TGTGCCAGCAGTTTAAGCAGGGGGCAACGCTACACCTTC.

This clonotype was detected many times. The chain has TRBV5-6 and TRBJ2-7; D is possibly TRBD2 (6 bases). This CDR3 is 15 amino acids long. The germline gives CDR1 SGHDT, CDR2 YYEEEE. Trimming stripped 3 bases from V and 6 bases from J, with 19 bases between. In nucleotides, the CDR3 is TGTGCCAGCAGCTATGGATCAGCCGGAGCGGGCGAGCAGTACTTC. It specifies CASSYGSAGAGEQYF.

The chain couples TRBV28 to TRBJ1-4, with D tentatively TRBD1 (5 bases). The germline CDR1 and CDR2 sequences are MDHEN and SYDVKM. CDR3 length: 19 amino acids. V was trimmed by 6 bases and J by 0 bases, leaving 23 bases between them. The DNA for the CDR3 is TGTGCCAGCAGCACCGAAAGGGGAAGAGTAGAGTCAACTAATGAAAAACTGTTTTTT. Its translation: CASSTERGRVESTNEKLFF.

Many counts were recorded for this clonotype. The gene calls are TRBV5-6 and TRBJ2-7, with TRBD2 as a possible D gene (5 bases). Per germline, CDR1 SGHDT and CDR2 YYEEEE. V was pared by 6 bases and J by 6 bases, with 19 bases between. There are 14 residues in the CDR3. CDR3 bases: TGTGCCAGCACCTCCCAGCGGACTTTGGGCGAGCAGTACTTC. It encodes CASTSQRTLGEQYF.

In nucleotides, the CDR3 is TGTGCCACCAGCAGAGAAAGGGGGCAGGCTTCTAGCACAGATACGCAGTATTTT. This gives the protein CATSRERGQASSTDTQYF. This sequence joins TRBV15 and TRBJ2-3, with 7 bases matching TRBD1. The length of the CDR3 is 18 residues. Trimming took 0 bases from V and 0 from J; bases not matched to a gene: 9. Germline values: CDR1 LNHNV, CDR2 YYDKDF (reference sequence).

This clonotype occurred many times. The V call is TRBV30, the J call TRBJ1-1, with D possibly TRBD1 on 5 matching bases. The germline gives CDR1 GTSNPN, CDR2 SVGIG (reference sequence). Trimming cost V 3 bases and J 1 base, with 6 bases left between them. This CDR3 is 12 amino acids long. The CDR3: CAWRGPNTEAFF. CDR3 DNA: TGTGCCTGGAGGGGACCGAACACTGAAGCTTTCTTT.

This clonotype was found many times. This chain joins TRBV5-5 and TRBJ1-1, with D tentatively TRBD1 (6 bases). The germline V gene encodes CDR1 SGHKS and CDR2 YYEKEE (reference sequence). The CDR3 length is 14 residues. V was shortened by 1 base and J by 4 bases, with 11 bases between the two germline ends. The DNA of the CDR3 is TGTGCCAGCAGCTTGACAGGGTCGCCCACTGAAGCTTTCTTT. The encoded protein is CASSLTGSPTEAFF.

On this clonotype: A much larger clone lies one base from this, so it may be a read error. The chain links TRBV5-8 to TRBJ1-1; TRBD1 aligns across 7 bases. CDR3 length: 15 residues. Germline CDR1 and CDR2: SGHTS and YDEGEE. This chain's CDR3 is CASSSGQYLNTEVFF. The DNA of the CDR3 is TGTGCCAGCAGTTCGGGACAGTATTTGAACACTGAAGTTTTCTTT. Variable domain in full (rest from reference TRBV5-8 and TRBJ1-1): EAGVTQSPTHLIKTRGQQATLRCSPISGHTSVYWYQQALGLGLQFLLWYDEGEERNRGNFPPRFSGRQFPNYSSELNVNALELEDSALYLCASSSGQYLNTEVFFGQGTRLTVV.